This T cell receptor (beta chain) was sequenced in a study of blood T cell repertoires in COVID-19. Germline loops: CDR1 KGHDR, CDR2 SFDVKD. After removal of 0 bases from V and 7 bases from J, the junction contained 5 bases not matched to a gene. This CDR3 comprises 16 residues. Original handling: Amplification of reference gene primers was used by the study to estimate nucleated cell counts. Only in-frame clones appear in the TCRdb table, and some are missing; sequencing was by immunoSEQ multiplex PCR. The V and J calls and clone size were taken over from that table, and D and trimming were inferred from the DNA. The profile covers about 49,000 clones, with under 90% appearing a single time and around 24% taken by the ten largest.

The receptor was isolated from an elderly woman with COVID-19, enrolled during active disease. The rearrangement joins TRBV24-1 to TRBJ2-2; 9 positions match TRBD2. Sequencing was carried out using peripheral blood. DNA of the CDR3: TGTGCCACCAGTGATTTGGCTAGCGGGAAGGTCGGGGAGCTGTTTTTT. It encodes CATSDLASGKVGELFF.